This T cell receptor (beta chain) came from a study of T-cell memory formation after mild COVID-19. Study-wide background: Clusters were largely donor specific.

The CDR3 runs to 15 residues. V was shortened by 5 bases and J by 2 bases, with 14 bases between the two germline ends. CDR1 is SGHTA, CDR2 FQGNSA, per germline. TCRdb re-derived calls from the 5' RACE reads in MiXCR, one entry per CDR3 protein. The repertoire holds about 430,000 distinct CDR3 sequences, with roughly 26% as singletons. Overall study results and limits: Cross-reactive memory apparently joined, as some responding clones appeared in pre-infection memory. There was no confirmation that second-wave clones peaking on day 37 were SARS-CoV-2 specific. Largely, contracting CD4+ clones fell within CM and EM, and contracting CD8+ clones within EMRA.

A remark on this clonotype: The target antigen is unknown.

Sequenced material: PBMCs or a T cell subset sorted from them (not recorded which). The chain carries TRBV7-2 and TRBJ2-3, with D unclear. This TCR came from an adult woman who had mild COVID-19 (a few samples of this study predate the infection). Cell type and time point are not known. CDR3 DNA sequence: TGTGCCAGCAGCCGCGCATCGGGCCTCACAGATACGCAGTATTTT. Translation: CASSRASGLTDTQYF.